These 23 T cell receptor beta chains were sequenced from one sample in a study of shared clonotypes between healthy human individuals. TCRdb's table, derived via immunoSEQ multiplex PCR, lists solely in-frame clones and lacks some. The table includes 650,000 to 750,000 clones, roughly 70% detected once. The sequencing input was memory CD4+ T cells sorted from blood. The sample's subset: CD45RA-negative fraction. These receptors came from a woman in her twenties or thirties in good health.

This chain links TRBV29-1 with TRBJ2-3; 7 nucleotides match TRBD1. The ends lost 8 bases at V and 2 bases at J; junction bases unmatched: 13. Germline V gene sequence: CDR1 SQVTM, CDR2 ANQGSEA. The CDR3 runs 15 residues. The CDR3 nucleotides read TGCAGCTCCCTGATTGGGGACAGCCTCACAGATACGCAGTATTTT. Translated, it gives CSSLIGDSLTDTQYF.

The sample holds a few counts of this clone. V is TRBV30 and J is TRBJ1-2; D perhaps matches TRBD1 (6 bases). Trimming removed 0 bases from V and 8 bases from J, with 13 bases in between. The CDR3 loop spans 13 amino acids. CDR1 is GTSNPN and CDR2 is SVGIG in the germline V gene (reference sequence). The CDR3 reads CAWSVWGAEGYTF. In nucleotides, the CDR3 is TGTGCCTGGAGTGTTTGGGGGGCGGAGGGCTACACCTTC. Drawing the rest from reference TRBV30 and TRBJ1-2, the complete variable domain is SQTIHQWPATLVQPVGSPLSLECTVEGTSNPNLYWYRQAAGRGLQLLFYSVGIGQISSEVPQNLSASRPQDRQFILSSKKLLLSDSGFYLCAWSVWGAEGYTFGSGTRLTVV.

The J gene is TRBJ2-2, the V gene TRBV11-2; 10 positions agree with TRBD2. The trim removed 6 bases at V and 0 bases at J, leaving 4 bases unmatched. The CDR3 sequence is 16 residues long. CDR1 is SGHAT, CDR2 FQNNGV, per germline. This chain's CDR3 is CASRPTSGANTGELFF. DNA of the CDR3: TGTGCCAGCAGGCCAACTAGCGGGGCGAACACCGGGGAGCTGTTTTTT.

The chain links TRBV18 to TRBJ2-5, with D unclear. V shed 5 bases and J shed 4 bases, with 14 bases lying between them. There are 14 residues in the CDR3. Per germline, CDR1 KGHSH and CDR2 LQKENI. In DNA, the CDR3 is TGTGCCAGCTCAACTCCACCAAAACTAGAGACCCAGTACTTC. Translation: CASSTPPKLETQYF.

The rearrangement uses TRBV5-1 and TRBJ1-2; no firm D call. CDR3 size: 13 residues. The V end was cut by 0 bases, the J end by 5 bases, with 8 bases between. Germline V lookup: CDR1 SGHRS, CDR2 YFSETQ. CDR3 sequence reads: CASSLVQEYGYTF. CDR3 DNA sequence: TGCGCCAGCAGCTTGGTCCAGGAATATGGCTACACCTTC.

This clone was detected a few times. This same CDR3 is encoded by further DNA sequences in the sample. This chain connects TRBV2 to TRBJ1-2; no clear D. In germline, CDR1 is SNHLY, CDR2 FYNNEI. The length of the CDR3 is 13 residues. V lost 6 bases and J lost 5, with 13 bases in between. The CDR3 DNA is TGTGCCAGCAGCGAGTTGGGTGGATATGGCTACACCTTC. Protein product: CASSELGGYGYTF. Together with reference TRBV2 and TRBJ1-2, the CDR3 gives the full variable domain: EPEVTQTPSHQVTQMGQEVILRCVPISNHLYFYWYRQILGQKVEFLVSFYNNEISEKSEIFDDQFSVERPDGSNFTLKIRSTKLEDSAMYFCASSELGGYGYTFGSGTRLTVV.

This clone was detected a few times. One base away lies a much larger clone, so this may be a sequencing read error. Within the sample, other DNA sequences also encode this same CDR3. This chain connects TRBV7-6 to TRBJ1-5, with D perhaps matching TRBD1 (5 bases). This CDR3 is 14 amino acids long. V was shortened by 0 bases and J by 2 bases, with 5 bases between the two germline ends. CDR1 SGHVS and CDR2 FNYEAQ come from the germline V gene. CDR3 in DNA: TGTGCCAGCAGCTTAGCAGGGGGCAATCAGCCCCAGCATTTT. Its protein product is CASSLAGGNQPQHF.

This clone was counted between two and nine times. Within the sample, other DNA sequences also encode this same CDR3. The chain uses TRBV7-3 and TRBJ1-1; D unclear. CDR1 is SGHTA, CDR2 FQGTGA, per germline. CDR3 length equals 13 residues. The V end was cut by 2 bases, the J end by 1 base, with 5 bases between. The CDR3 DNA reads TGTGCCAGCAGCTTACAGGAGAACACTGAAGCTTTCTTT. Its protein is CASSLQENTEAFF.

This clone appeared a single time. V gene TRBV19 combines with J gene TRBJ2-2, with 8 bases matching TRBD1. V shed 7 bases, J shed 4 bases, and the junction held 8 bases outside the gene matches. The CDR3 is 15 amino acids. The germline V gene encodes CDR1 LNHDA and CDR2 SQIVND (reference sequence). CDR3 nucleotide sequence: TGTGCCAGTAAATCGGACAGGGTGGTCACCGGGGAGCTGTTTTTT. It is translated as CASKSDRVVTGELFF. Drawing the rest from reference TRBV19 and TRBJ2-2, the complete variable domain is DGGITQSPKYLFRKEGQNVTLSCEQNLNHDAMYWYRQDPGQGLRLIYYSQIVNDFQKGDIAEGYSVSREKKESFPLTVTSAQKNPTAFYLCASKSDRVVTGELFFGEGSRLTVL.

The gene calls are TRBV4-2 and TRBJ1-3; D remains ambiguous. The CDR3 has 16 amino acids. Trimming removed 0 bases at V and 0 bases at J, with 9 bases between. Germline V gives CDR1 LGHNA, CDR2 YNFKEQ. The CDR3 DNA follows: TGTGCCAGCAGCCAAGAAACTTCTCGCTCTGGAAACACCATATATTTT. Protein: CASSQETSRSGNTIYF.

The V and J genes are TRBV28 and TRBJ1-2; D gene ambiguous. Trimming left V 1 base short and J 6 bases short, with 9 bases between. The length of the CDR3 is 13 residues. The germline gives CDR1 MDHEN, CDR2 SYDVKM. Here the CDR3 reads CASSLSAVNGYTF. CDR3 bases: TGTGCCAGCAGTTTATCGGCGGTGAATGGCTACACCTTC.

This clone has just one count. V is TRBV10-3 and J is TRBJ2-7, with 10 positions matching TRBD2. The length of the CDR3 is 15 residues. Germline loops: CDR1 ENHRY, CDR2 SYGVKD. Trimming at V came to 4 bases and at J to 3 bases, leaving 6 bases not matched to a gene. The chain's CDR3 is CAISVTSGAGYEQYF. CDR3 bases: TGTGCCATCAGTGTCACTAGCGGGGCGGGCTACGAGCAGTACTTC.

Comments on this clone: At the DNA level, this CDR3 is encoded by other sequences in the same sample as well. The chain is built from TRBV6-1 and TRBJ2-7; no firm D call. CDR3 size: 13 residues. V gave up 6 bases and J gave up 7 bases, with 16 bases separating them. CDR1 and CDR2 (germline): MNHNS, SASEGT. The CDR3 is CASSPSGSTEQYF. The CDR3 coding sequence is TGTGCCAGCAGCCCCAGTGGTTCGACGGAGCAGTACTTC.

The chain carries TRBV29-1 and TRBJ2-1; TRBD2 aligns across 10 bases. The CDR3 length is 11 residues. Germline CDR1 is SQVTM and CDR2 is ANQGSEA. V shed 7 bases, J shed 10 bases, and the junction held 4 bases outside the gene matches. In nucleotides, the CDR3 is TGCAGCGGAGCGGGAGGGCCCGAGCAGTTCTTC. This sequence encodes CSGAGGPEQFF.

The gene calls are TRBV2 and TRBJ2-1; perhaps TRBD1 as D (6 bases). With 0 bases removed from V and 10 bases from J, the gap between germline ends came to 19 bases. The CDR3 totals 16 residues. In germline, CDR1 is SNHLY, CDR2 FYNNEI. CDR3 sequence (DNA): TGTGCCAGCAGTGAAGCGCTTCGGACAGTCAGAATCGAGCAGTTCTTC. Protein product: CASSEALRTVRIEQFF.

In its sample, this clone was seen once. The J gene is TRBJ2-3, the V gene TRBV5-4; no reliable D call. This CDR3 is 14 amino acids long. CDR1 and CDR2 from the germline V gene are SGHNT and YYREEE (reference sequence). The germline V and J ends were trimmed by 0 bases and 6 bases, with 11 bases remaining between them. The CDR3 spells CASSLALTSDTQYF. CDR3 DNA sequence: TGTGCCAGCAGCTTGGCTTTGACTTCCGATACGCAGTATTTT.

The chain employs TRBV27 and TRBJ2-7; perhaps TRBD2 as D (7 bases). V lost 2 bases and J lost 1, with 15 bases in between. The CDR3 consists of 16 residues. Per the germline V gene, CDR1 is MNHEY and CDR2 is SMNVEV (reference sequence). The chain's CDR3 is CASSLRGGRASYEQYF. The CDR3 DNA sequence: TGTGCCAGCAGTTTAAGGGGGGGGAGGGCGTCCTACGAGCAGTACTTC.

This clone has only one observation. This specimen includes other DNA sequences encoding the same CDR3. The chain carries TRBV5-5 and TRBJ2-7; 7 positions match TRBD2. This CDR3 has 14 amino acids. From germline, CDR1 is SGHKS and CDR2 YYEKEE (reference sequence). Trimming cost V 0 bases and J 4 bases; bases outside gene matches: 4. CDR3 DNA: TGTGCCAGCAGCTTGGGCCCGGGGGGATACGAGCAGTACTTC. Translation: CASSLGPGGYEQYF.

This clone was observed a handful of times. The sample has other DNA sequences that encode this CDR3 too. The rearrangement links TRBV19 to TRBJ1-2; 11 bases are a match to TRBD1. CDR1 LNHDA and CDR2 SQIVND come from the germline V gene (reference sequence). The CDR3 runs to 13 residues. V lost 8 bases to trimming and J lost 7 bases; unmatched junction nucleotides: 6. The CDR3 DNA reads as TGTGCCAGTCAAGGACAGGGGGCTGGTGGCTACACCTTC. Protein sequence: CASQGQGAGGYTF.

The V gene is TRBV5-1, the J gene TRBJ1-5; no clear D. The CDR3 is 14 amino acids. CDR1 and CDR2 (germline): SGHRS, YFSETQ. Trimming left V 0 bases short and J 7 bases short, with 11 bases between. The chain's CDR3 is CASSLGDKGQPQHF. The DNA of the CDR3 is TGCGCCAGCAGCTTGGGGGATAAAGGACAGCCCCAGCATTTT.

V and J are TRBV27 and TRBJ1-1, with D tentatively TRBD1 (5 bases). CDR3 length: 15 amino acids. Germline V gives CDR1 MNHEY, CDR2 SMNVEV (reference sequence). Trimming shortened V by 6 bases and J by 6 bases, and 20 bases separated the two germline ends. CDR3 sequence reads: CASSPDRQRPSEAFF. For the CDR3, the DNA is TGTGCCAGCAGCCCCGACAGACAAAGGCCCTCTGAAGCTTTCTTT.

This clone turned up a few times. The chain recombines TRBV27 with TRBJ1-2, with D perhaps TRBD1 (6 bases). V shed 6 bases and J shed 4 bases, with 18 bases lying between them. The CDR3 is 15 residues long. The germline V gene has CDR1 MNHEY and CDR2 SMNVEV (reference sequence). The CDR3 coding sequence is TGTGCCAGCAGCCGAGGGACAAAGGGGCCCTATGGCTACACCTTC. Its translation is CASSRGTKGPYGYTF.

The chain is built from TRBV18 and TRBJ2-3; 8 nucleotides match TRBD2. J was trimmed by 6 bases and V by 1 base; bases with no gene match: 6. Germline loops: CDR1 KGHSH, CDR2 LQKENI. The CDR3 runs 15 residues. The DNA of the CDR3 is TGTGCCAGCTCACCACTGGGACTAGGAGGGGATACGCAGTATTTT. Its protein is CASSPLGLGGDTQYF. Using reference TRBV18 and TRBJ2-3 for the parts outside the CDR3, the full variable domain is NAGVMQNPRHLVRRRGQEARLRCSPMKGHSHVYWYRQLPEEGLKFMVYLQKENIIDESGMPKERFSAEFPKEGPSILRIQQVVRGDSAAYFCASSPLGLGGDTQYFGPGTRLTVL.